Each of the 13 T cell receptor beta chains below was sequenced from the same sample in a study of blood T cell repertoires in COVID-19. The method was immunoSEQ multiplex PCR; TCRdb's version includes in-frame clones alone and lacks a portion of them. Of 150,000 to 200,000 clones listed, more than 75% are singletons. Sample: peripheral blood. The receptors shown here come from a woman aged 70-85 years with COVID-19, enrolled during active disease.

This rearrangement joins TRBV7-3 to TRBJ1-5; D is perhaps TRBD1 (5 bases). V was shortened by 3 bases and J by 6 bases, with 9 bases between the two germline ends. The CDR3 runs 13 residues. Germline V CDR1 and CDR2: SGHTA, FQGTGA. CDR3 bases: TGTGCCAGCAGCTTCACGGGGGGTCAGCCCCAGCATTTT. Translation gives CASSFTGGQPQHF.

This chain connects TRBV28 to TRBJ1-2, with a weak D call TRBD1 (6 bases). This CDR3 has 14 amino acids. V was cut by 4 bases and J by 7 bases, with 16 bases left in between. The germline V gene has CDR1 MDHEN and CDR2 SYDVKM. In DNA form, the CDR3 reads TGTGCCAGCAGTTCCATGACAGGTCTCGGTGGCTACACCTTC. The encoded protein is CASSSMTGLGGYTF.

The rearrangement links TRBV6-1 to TRBJ1-6; D perhaps matches TRBD1 (5 bases). The CDR3 has 14 amino acids. CDR1 is MNHNS, CDR2 SASEGT, per germline. Trimming stripped 9 bases from V and 5 bases from J, with 14 bases between. For the CDR3, the DNA is TGTGCCAGTCAGATGGAGGGGAATAATTCACCCCTCCACTTT. Amino acid sequence: CASQMEGNNSPLHF.

This CDR3 reads CASSIPRIPGQGYGYTF. As DNA, the CDR3 is TGTGCCAGTAGTATTCCCAGGATACCCGGACAGGGCTATGGCTACACCTTC. This chain uses TRBV19 with TRBJ1-2, with TRBD1 identical over 8 bases. CDR1 is LNHDA, CDR2 SQIVND, per germline (reference sequence). There are 17 residues in the CDR3. Trimming at V came to 3 bases and at J to 4 bases, leaving 13 bases not matched to a gene.

The CDR3 DNA sequence: TGTGCCAGCTCACCCTCGAGGTCCTACAATGAGCAGTTCTTC. Encoded protein: CASSPSRSYNEQFF. The chain uses TRBV18 and TRBJ2-1, with unresolved D. The germline V gene encodes CDR1 KGHSH and CDR2 LQKENI. Deletions cut 3 bases from V and 1 base from J, with 7 bases between. This CDR3 spans 14 amino acids.

The genes are TRBV10-3 and TRBJ1-2; TRBD1 is a possible D gene (6 bases). Germline lookup yields CDR1 ENHRY and CDR2 SYGVKD. V lost 7 bases, J lost 8 bases, and 11 bases lay in between. The CDR3 covers 11 residues. This CDR3 is CAIKGGEGYTF. CDR3 coding DNA: TGTGCCATCAAGGGGGGGGAGGGCTACACCTTC.

The chain combines TRBV5-4 with TRBJ2-1, with D perhaps matching TRBD2 (5 bases). Germline lookup yields CDR1 SGHNT and CDR2 YYREEE (reference sequence). Trimming cost V 0 bases and J 8 bases, with 6 bases left between them. The CDR3 loop spans 12 amino acids. Here the CDR3 DNA reads TGTGCCAGCAGCTTGGAGCGGTATGAGCAGTTCTTC. Its protein is CASSLERYEQFF.

The chain employs TRBV18 and TRBJ1-2; TRBD1 aligns across 7 bases. This CDR3 contains 12 residues. With V trimmed by 3 bases and J by 6 bases, 1 base remained unmatched. From germline, CDR1 is KGHSH and CDR2 LQKENI. Written as DNA, the CDR3 is TGTGCCAGCTCACCCGACAGGGATGGCTACACCTTC. Residues: CASSPDRDGYTF.

This rearrangement joins TRBV27 to TRBJ1-5, with TRBD1 matching 8 bases. This CDR3 is 15 amino acids long. V lost 6 bases to trimming and J lost 1 base; unmatched junction nucleotides: 5. Germline CDR1 reads MNHEY; CDR2 reads SMNVEV (reference sequence). The CDR3 nucleotides are TGTGCCAGCAGACTCGGGACAGGCAGCAATCAGCCCCAGCATTTT. Protein sequence: CASRLGTGSNQPQHF.

CDR3 residues: CATSPRAPGNTIYF. For the CDR3, the DNA is TGTGCCACCAGCCCCCGAGCCCCGGGAAACACCATATATTTT. The chain carries TRBV15 and TRBJ1-3, with D uncertain. V dropped 5 bases and J dropped 4 bases, with 12 bases sitting between them. Germline V lookup: CDR1 LNHNV, CDR2 YYDKDF (reference sequence). The CDR3 contains 14 residues.

The chain links TRBV7-2 to TRBJ2-2; 12 bases are a match to TRBD2. Germline CDR1 and CDR2: SGHTA and FQGNSA. V was clipped by 4 bases and J by 6 bases; unmatched bases: 12. CDR3 size: 18 residues. DNA for the CDR3: TGTGCCAGCAGCTCCAACCCCAAGACTAGCGGGAGCCCCGGGGAGCTGTTTTTT. Protein: CASSSNPKTSGSPGELFF. The complete variable domain, with remaining parts taken from reference TRBV7-2 and TRBJ2-2, reads GAGVSQSPSNKVTEKGKDVELRCDPISGHTALYWYRQSLGQGLEFLIYFQGNSAPDKSGLPSDRFSAERTGGSVSTLTIQRTQQEDSAVYLCASSSNPKTSGSPGELFFGEGSRLTVL.

V usage is TRBV12-3 or TRBV12-4 and J usage is TRBJ1-1, with a tentative D call TRBD1 (5 bases). This CDR3 comprises 13 residues. V was cut by 8 bases and J by 4 bases, with 14 bases left in between. CDR3 sequence: CASLSSGGTEAFF. For the CDR3, the DNA is TGTGCCAGCCTCAGTTCCGGGGGCACTGAAGCTTTCTTT.

The chain joins TRBV7-9 to TRBJ1-3; no clear D. V was cut by 5 bases and J by 3 bases, with 2 bases left in between. The CDR3 spans 11 residues. Germline V gene sequence: CDR1 SEHNR, CDR2 FQNEAQ (reference sequence). CDR3: CASSLGNTIYF. The CDR3 region has the DNA TGTGCCAGCAGCCTTGGAAACACCATATATTTT.